Described below is a single T cell receptor beta chain sequence and its context. This record belongs to a study of blood T cell repertoires in COVID-19. Background on the study: The analysed material was cDNA or gDNA that came from T cells, B-cell-depleted T cells, or PBMCs.

Libraries were prepared by immunoSEQ multiplex PCR; TCRdb keeps only in-frame clonotypes and omits some of them. The sample holds about 42,000 clones, around 84% seen once. The germline V gene has CDR1 SGDLS and CDR2 YYNGEE. The CDR3 extends over 15 amino acids. Trimming left V 4 bases short and J 0 bases short, with 11 bases between. The sample was peripheral blood. The clonotype was recovered from a man between 65 and 85 years old with acute or convalescent COVID-19. The rearrangement uses TRBV9 and TRBJ1-3; no clear D. This CDR3 reads CASSPGVSSGNTIYF. The CDR3 DNA sequence: TGTGCCAGCAGCCCCGGGGTGAGCTCTGGAAACACCATATATTTT.